The 27 T cell receptor beta chains below all came from one sample that was sequenced in a study of shared clonotypes between healthy human individuals. Naive CD8 cells lacked CD45RO and underwent positive selection for CCR7, leaving out terminally differentiated effector memory CD45RA+ cells. Generated by immunoSEQ multiplex PCR, the TCRdb table keeps only in-frame clones and is missing some. The repertoire holds some 2,100,000 clones, 90% to 95% seen once, with roughly 1.7% in the top ten. The sample consisted of naive CD8+ T cells from PBMCs. The receptors come from a man in his late teens or twenties in good health. Some clones in this sample may be carry-over from other donors' samples.

This sequence joins TRBV28 and TRBJ2-3, with 10 bases lining up with TRBD1. The length of the CDR3 is 13 residues. Germline CDR1 reads MDHEN; CDR2 reads SYDVKM. V lost 4 bases to trimming and J lost 13 bases; unmatched junction nucleotides: 8. The CDR3 protein is CASSSPVGTGEYF. Written as DNA, the CDR3 is TGTGCCAGCAGTTCTCCCGTCGGGACAGGGGAGTATTTT.

The J gene is TRBJ2-7, the V gene TRBV29-1; 11 bases are a match to TRBD1. V shed 7 bases, J shed 6 bases, and the junction held 8 bases outside the gene matches. CDR3 length equals 13 residues. Germline V CDR1 and CDR2: SQVTM, ANQGSEA. CDR3 sequence reads: CSAVPGTGGEQYF. Written as DNA, the CDR3 is TGCAGCGCCGTCCCCGGGACAGGGGGCGAGCAGTACTTC.

CDR3 protein: CASSSFLAGPIYNEQFF. The CDR3 coding sequence is TGTGCCAGCAGTTCATTCCTAGCGGGACCGATTTACAATGAGCAGTTCTTC. The V and J genes are TRBV28 and TRBJ2-1; 9 bases are a match to TRBD2. The CDR3 is 17 residues long. Trimming cost V 4 bases and J 4 bases; bases outside gene matches: 11. CDR1 is MDHEN and CDR2 is SYDVKM in the germline V gene.

The chain employs TRBV4-3 and TRBJ2-7; the match to TRBD2 covers 9 bases. Trimming at V came to 3 bases and at J to 2 bases, leaving 11 bases not matched to a gene. Germline CDR1 LGHNA, CDR2 YSLEER. CDR3 length equals 17 residues. The CDR3 protein is CASSQVTGAGGTYEQYF. The CDR3 bases are TGCGCCAGCAGCCAGGTCACCGGGGCGGGAGGGACCTACGAGCAGTACTTC.

The CDR3 nucleotides read TGTGCCAGCACCGGGACAGCCACCTACGAGCAGTACTTC. This encodes CASTGTATYEQYF. The chain joins TRBV2 to TRBJ2-7; 7 bases fit TRBD1. The germline gives CDR1 SNHLY, CDR2 FYNNEI. V shed 7 bases, J shed 2 bases, and the junction held 5 bases outside the gene matches. The CDR3 is 13 residues long.

Regarding this clone: The same CDR3 arises from other DNA sequences in this sample as well. The chain joins TRBV27 to TRBJ2-7; D gene ambiguous. CDR1 MNHEY and CDR2 SMNVEV come from the germline V gene (reference sequence). V lost 2 bases and J 3 bases, leaving 8 bases between the germline ends. CDR3 size: 13 residues. Written as DNA, the CDR3 is TGTGCCAGCAGTTTAGGCTCCAACTACGAGCAGTACTTC. Encoded protein: CASSLGSNYEQYF.

With regard to this clone: Other DNA sequences from this sample encode an identical CDR3 as well. This chain links TRBV9 with TRBJ2-7; 9 nucleotides agree with TRBD2. This CDR3 contains 14 residues. J lost 2 bases, V lost 3 bases, and 3 bases had no gene match. The germline V gene encodes CDR1 SGDLS and CDR2 YYNGEE. The CDR3 region has the DNA TGTGCCAGCAGCGCTAGCGGGACTGCCTACGAGCAGTACTTC. It codes for CASSASGTAYEQYF.

The chain uses TRBV4-1 and TRBJ2-1; 10 nucleotides line up with TRBD2. This CDR3 comprises 16 residues. In germline, CDR1 is MGHRA, CDR2 YSYEKL. With 3 bases clipped from V and 3 bases from J, the junction kept 5 bases outside the gene matches. CDR3 amino acids: CASSHSGTSVYNEQFF. The CDR3 DNA follows: TGCGCCAGCAGCCACTCCGGGACTAGCGTCTACAATGAGCAGTTCTTC.

The chain couples TRBV6-6 to TRBJ1-4; D gene unclear. V dropped 7 bases and J dropped 7 bases, with 16 bases sitting between them. CDR3 size: 14 residues. Germline loops: CDR1 MNHNY, CDR2 SVGAGI (reference sequence). The CDR3, as DNA: TGTGCCAGCACAGGCTTTATTTTGGTTGAAAAACTGTTTTTT. Its translation: CASTGFILVEKLFF.

The V and J genes are TRBV28 and TRBJ2-7; D is unclear. Trimming left V 4 bases short and J 2 bases short, with 21 bases between. The CDR3 consists of 17 residues. The V gene's germline CDR1 is MDHEN and CDR2 SYDVKM. The CDR3 is CASSSPPRRRRPYEQYF. The DNA for the CDR3 is TGTGCCAGCAGTTCCCCACCGCGGAGAAGGCGACCCTACGAGCAGTACTTC.

The rearrangement links TRBV4-3 to TRBJ2-7; a possible D gene is TRBD1 (5 bases). CDR3 length equals 14 residues. Trimming took off 3 bases at V and 5 bases at J, with 14 bases between the two ends. From germline, CDR1 is LGHNA and CDR2 YSLEER. The CDR3 region is CASSHQGLGNEQYF. Here the CDR3 DNA reads TGCGCCAGCAGCCATCAGGGTTTAGGGAACGAGCAGTACTTC.

Points on this clone: The same CDR3 also results from other DNA sequences found in this sample. This rearrangement joins TRBV6-5 to TRBJ1-1, with D uncertain. The CDR3 sequence is 12 residues long. Trimming shortened V by 2 bases and J by 2 bases, and 3 bases separated the two germline ends. CDR1 is MNHEY, CDR2 SVGAGI, per germline. Here the CDR3 reads CASSYDNTEAFF. The CDR3 DNA is TGTGCCAGCAGTTACGACAACACTGAAGCTTTCTTT.

V usage is TRBV5-5 and J usage is TRBJ2-7; D remains unclear. The CDR3 sequence is 14 residues long. Germline V gene data show CDR1 as SGHKS and CDR2 as YYEKEE (reference sequence). The V end lost 0 bases, the J end lost 0 bases, and 7 bases lay between the germline ends. The CDR3 coding sequence is TGTGCCAGCAGCTTGGGTCAGAGCTCCTACGAGCAGTACTTC. This sequence encodes CASSLGQSSYEQYF.

This sequence joins TRBV29-1 and TRBJ2-3; TRBD2 might be the D (6 bases). Germline V gene data show CDR1 as SQVTM and CDR2 as ANQGSEA. V dropped 7 bases and J dropped 0 bases, with 14 bases sitting between them. The CDR3 covers 14 residues. The CDR3 loop is CSALGGRSTDTQYF. DNA for the CDR3: TGCAGCGCCTTGGGAGGTCGTAGCACAGATACGCAGTATTTT.

This chain uses TRBV27 with TRBJ2-1; 9 positions agree with TRBD2. J lost 7 bases, V lost 6 bases, and 10 bases had no gene match. The CDR3 contains 15 residues. From germline, CDR1 is MNHEY and CDR2 SMNVEV (reference sequence). CDR3 amino acids: CASSSGTSFGNEQFF. The CDR3 bases are TGTGCCAGCAGCTCCGGGACTAGCTTTGGGAATGAGCAGTTCTTC.

The genes are TRBV9 and TRBJ2-3; maybe TRBD2 (6 bases). Germline-derived CDR1 and CDR2 are SGDLS and YYNGEE. Trimming pared 0 bases from V and 0 bases from J, leaving 11 bases between. The CDR3 contains 16 residues. CDR3: CASSVEVRGSTDTQYF. The CDR3 nucleotides are TGTGCCAGCAGCGTAGAGGTGCGGGGAAGCACAGATACGCAGTATTTT.

This sequence joins TRBV28 and TRBJ2-3; 12 bases are a match to TRBD1. The CDR3 sequence is 16 residues long. Germline CDR1 is MDHEN and CDR2 is SYDVKM. V lost 7 bases, J lost 4 bases, and 9 bases stayed unmatched. The CDR3 region has the DNA TGTGCCAGCAATGGGGACAGGGGGCATGGGGCAGATACGCAGTATTTT. It encodes CASNGDRGHGADTQYF. Filled out from reference TRBV28 and TRBJ2-3, the complete variable domain reads DVKVTQSSRYLVKRTGEKVFLECVQDMDHENMFWYRQDPGLGLRLIYFSYDVKMKEKGDIPEGYSVSREKKERFSLILESASTNQTSMYLCASNGDRGHGADTQYFGPGTRLTVL.

This chain uses TRBV5-6 with TRBJ1-2; D remains ambiguous. This CDR3 region has 14 residues. V lost 0 bases and J lost 4, with 10 bases in between. Germline CDR1 SGHDT, CDR2 YYEEEE. CDR3 amino acids: CASSLAGPSYGYTF. The CDR3 DNA reads as TGTGCCAGCAGCTTGGCCGGGCCCAGCTATGGCTACACCTTC. Full variable domain (remainder filled in from reference TRBV5-6 and TRBJ1-2): DAGVTQSPTHLIKTRGQQVTLRCSPKSGHDTVSWYQQALGQGPQFIFQYYEEEERQRGNFPDRFSGHQFPNYSSELNVNALLLGDSALYLCASSLAGPSYGYTFGSGTRLTVV.

The chain combines TRBV27 with TRBJ1-2; TRBD1 is a possible D gene (6 bases). Trimming stripped 3 bases from V and 2 bases from J, with 16 bases between. Germline V gene sequence: CDR1 MNHEY, CDR2 SMNVEV (reference sequence). The CDR3 totals 16 residues. The CDR3 protein is CASSFFVGGLNYGYTF. CDR3 coding DNA: TGTGCCAGCAGTTTCTTCGTGGGGGGGCTAAACTATGGCTACACCTTC.

The DNA of the CDR3 is TGTGCCAGCAGCCAAGATACCAGGAAGATTGCCTACAATGAGCAGTTCTTC. As protein: CASSQDTRKIAYNEQFF. The chain joins TRBV14 to TRBJ2-1; D remains unclear. This CDR3 has 17 residues. Germline V gene data show CDR1 as SGHDN and CDR2 as FVKESK. The V gene lost 0 bases and the J gene lost 2 bases, with 14 bases spanning the gap.

This chain uses TRBV5-4 with TRBJ2-1, with 8 bases matching TRBD2. Germline V CDR1 and CDR2: SGHNT, YYREEE (reference sequence). This CDR3 has 14 amino acids. V trimming: 2 bases; J trimming: 4 bases; junction bases outside the gene matches: 2. The CDR3 is CASSFGLAYNEQFF. The CDR3 DNA reads as TGTGCCAGCAGCTTCGGACTAGCTTACAATGAGCAGTTCTTC. The variable domain in full, with the rest retrieved from reference TRBV5-4 and TRBJ2-1, is ETGVTQSPTHLIKTRGQQVTLRCSSQSGHNTVSWYQQALGQGPQFIFQYYREEENGRGNFPPRFSGLQFPNYSSELNVNALELDDSALYLCASSFGLAYNEQFFGPGTRLTVL.

V and J are TRBV12-5 and TRBJ2-2; 11 nucleotides agree with TRBD2. Losses at the gene ends were 5 bases for V and 0 bases for J; bases not matched to a gene: 5. CDR3 length: 17 residues. Germline V gene lookup returns CDR1 LGHNT and CDR2 FRNRAP. The CDR3 nucleotides read TGTGCTAGTGGTCCAGGACTAGCGGGTTCGAACACCGGGGAGCTGTTTTTT. Translation: CASGPGLAGSNTGELFF. The full variable domain, with the rest looked up from reference TRBV12-5 and TRBJ2-2, is DARVTQTPRHKVTEMGQEVTMRCQPILGHNTVFWYRQTMMQGLELLAYFRNRAPLDDSGMPKDRFSAEMPDATLATLKIQPSEPRDSAVYFCASGPGLAGSNTGELFFGEGSRLTVL.

This clone was detected only a few times. The chain has TRBV13 and TRBJ1-1, with D perhaps TRBD1 (5 bases). V lost 5 bases, J lost 8 bases, and 9 bases lay in between. The length of the CDR3 is 11 residues. The germline V gene has CDR1 PRHDT and CDR2 FYEKMQ (reference sequence). CDR3 DNA: TGTGCCAGCAGCCCCCGACAGGAAGCTTTCTTT. Protein sequence: CASSPRQEAFF.

The J gene is TRBJ1-3, the V gene TRBV7-8; D not certain. The V gene's germline CDR1 is SGHVS and CDR2 FQNEAQ. Deletions cut 1 base from V and 4 bases from J, with 11 bases between. This CDR3 is 15 amino acids long. In DNA form, the CDR3 reads TGTGCCAGCAGCTTAGGCAGAGCGGTCGGAAACACCATATATTTT. This translates into CASSLGRAVGNTIYF.

The chain carries TRBV10-3 and TRBJ2-5; a weak D match, TRBD1 (5 bases). CDR3 length: 16 residues. Trimming stripped 6 bases from V and 3 bases from J, with 20 bases between. Germline CDR1 reads ENHRY; CDR2 reads SYGVKD. The CDR3 DNA sequence: TGTGCCATCAGGGACCCCGTGAATAAGGGGAAAGAGACCCAGTACTTC. This gives the protein CAIRDPVNKGKETQYF.

This chain uses TRBV28 with TRBJ2-1; the D gene is possibly TRBD2 (6 bases). Germline assignment: CDR1 MDHEN and CDR2 SYDVKM. Deletions cut 4 bases from V and 3 bases from J, with 10 bases between. This CDR3 has 14 residues. The CDR3 protein is CASSSAGHYNEQFF. The CDR3 bases are TGTGCCAGCAGTTCTGCGGGGCACTACAATGAGCAGTTCTTC.

The rearrangement links TRBV2 to TRBJ1-4; tentative D call: TRBD1 (5 bases). This CDR3 is built from 12 residues. V was clipped by 4 bases and J by 8 bases, with 8 bases between them. The germline CDR1 and CDR2 sequences are SNHLY and FYNNEI. In DNA, the CDR3 is TGTGCCAGCAGTGTTTCAGGGGAAAAACTGTTTTTT. This encodes CASSVSGEKLFF.